These 30 T cell receptor beta chains originate from one sample sequenced in a study of blood T cell repertoires in COVID-19 (dated by TCRdb to the early 2020s). Libraries were constructed by the immunoSEQ multiplex PCR assay. The table comes from immuneACCESS by way of TCRdb, which keeps in-frame sequences with V and J called. Part of the clones is missing from these tables; in studies checked, under half for an unresolved V gene and the rest for unknown reasons. In all, the sample holds about 220,000 clones, and over 75% of those were seen once. The ten largest clones add up to 2.4% of the sample. The sequenced sample consisted of peripheral blood. The source of these receptors is a woman in her 70s with COVID-19, enrolled during active disease.

The chain combines TRBV6-6 with TRBJ1-5; 7 bases line up with TRBD1. Per the germline V gene, CDR1 is MNHNY and CDR2 is SVGAGI (reference sequence). This CDR3 has 16 residues. Trimming took 5 bases from V and 1 from J; bases not matched to a gene: 8. The CDR3: CASSRLLTGSNQPQHF. In DNA, the CDR3 is TGTGCCAGCAGTCGACTCCTGACAGGGAGCAATCAGCCCCAGCATTTT.

Of note for this clone: Other DNA sequences in the same sample also yield this CDR3. This CDR3 reads CASSLQGYEQYF. Written as DNA, the CDR3 is TGTGCCAGCAGCTTGCAGGGTTACGAGCAGTACTTC. This rearrangement joins TRBV2 to TRBJ2-7; weak D call: TRBD1 (5 bases). The CDR3 has 12 amino acids. The germline V gene has CDR1 SNHLY and CDR2 FYNNEI. V lost 6 bases to trimming and J lost 4 bases, with 10 bases between them.

The J gene is TRBJ2-3, the V gene TRBV3-1 (or the pseudogene TRBV3-2), with TRBD2 matching over 10 bases. Per germline, CDR1 LGHDT and CDR2 YNNKEL (reference sequence). With 2 bases clipped from V and 3 bases from J, the junction kept 2 bases outside the gene matches. This CDR3 comprises 15 residues. The CDR3 spells CASSQLAGVTDTQYF. The DNA of the CDR3 is TGTGCCAGCAGCCAACTAGCGGGAGTGACAGATACGCAGTATTTT.

CDR3 in DNA: TGCGCCAGCAGCCAAGGACTACTAAACAATGAGCAGTTCTTC. Amino acid sequence: CASSQGLLNNEQFF. The chain joins TRBV4-3 to TRBJ2-1; D perhaps matches TRBD2 (5 bases). V was pared by 1 base and J by 5 bases, with 9 bases between. The CDR3 consists of 14 residues. CDR1 and CDR2 from the germline V gene are LGHNA and YSLEER.

The V gene is TRBV5-4, the J gene TRBJ1-1, with TRBD1 as a possible D gene (5 bases). The V gene lost 4 bases and the J gene lost 4 bases, with 17 bases spanning the gap. Germline values: CDR1 SGHNT, CDR2 YYREEE (reference sequence). The CDR3 is 15 amino acids. CDR3 sequence: CASSPGGVLSTEAFF. CDR3 nucleotide sequence: TGTGCCAGCAGCCCCGGAGGGGTATTGAGCACTGAAGCTTTCTTT.

V is TRBV7-9 and J is TRBJ2-7, with D possibly matching TRBD1 (6 bases). The CDR3 length is 15 residues. Germline V gene sequence: CDR1 SEHNR, CDR2 FQNEAQ (reference sequence). The germline V and J ends were trimmed by 5 bases and 3 bases, with 17 bases remaining between them. CDR3 nucleotides: TGTGCCAGCAGCAGCCAGGACAGTGAGGGCTACGAGCAGTACTTC. Translating gives CASSSQDSEGYEQYF.

The V call is TRBV6-4, the J call TRBJ2-3, with TRBD1 as a possible D gene (7 bases). The germline V and J ends were trimmed by 5 bases and 4 bases, with 13 bases remaining between them. There are 14 residues in the CDR3. Germline CDR1 MRHNA, CDR2 SNTAGT. CDR3 amino acids: CASSSDREADTQYF. Written as DNA, the CDR3 is TGTGCCAGCAGTTCCGACAGGGAGGCAGATACGCAGTATTTT.

The CDR3 loop is CASSYVQTNTEAFF. CDR3 DNA sequence: TGTGCCAGCAGTTACGTACAGACGAACACTGAAGCTTTCTTT. The chain carries TRBV6-2 or TRBV6-3 and TRBJ1-1; no reliable D call. Trimming stripped 2 bases from V and 1 base from J, with 8 bases between. There are 14 residues in the CDR3. The germline V gene has CDR1 MNHEY and CDR2 SVGEGT.

The CDR3: CASGLVLAARQFF. The CDR3 region has the DNA TGTGCTAGTGGTTTGGTACTGGCGGCTAGGCAGTTCTTC. This chain links TRBV12-5 with TRBJ2-1; D not resolved. Germline CDR1 LGHNT, CDR2 FRNRAP. This CDR3 is 13 amino acids long. V was clipped by 0 bases and J by 12 bases, with 12 bases between them. The full variable domain, in which reference TRBV12-5 and TRBJ2-1 provide the parts outside the CDR3, is DARVTQTPRHKVTEMGQEVTMRCQPILGHNTVFWYRQTMMQGLELLAYFRNRAPLDDSGMPKDRFSAEMPDATLATLKIQPSEPRDSAVYFCASGLVLAARQFFGPGTRLTVL.

The gene calls are TRBV11-2 and TRBJ2-3; 8 positions match TRBD2. The CDR3 has 16 residues. From germline, CDR1 is SGHAT and CDR2 FQNNGV. V gave up 5 bases and J gave up 4 bases; unmatched junction bases: 11. CDR3 residues: CASSRKLPSGPDTQYF. The CDR3 DNA sequence: TGTGCCAGCAGCCGGAAGCTCCCTAGCGGGCCAGATACGCAGTATTTT.

CDR3 amino acids: CASSPGKGKYEQYF. Here the CDR3 DNA reads TGCGCCAGCAGCCCGGGAAAAGGGAAATACGAGCAGTACTTC. V gene TRBV4-3 combines with J gene TRBJ2-7; maybe TRBD2 (5 bases). The CDR3 has 14 residues. The germline gives CDR1 LGHNA, CDR2 YSLEER. V was cut by 4 bases and J by 4 bases, with 14 bases left in between.

The V call is TRBV11-2, the J call TRBJ2-7; D is unresolved. The CDR3 runs to 16 residues. The V gene's germline CDR1 is SGHAT and CDR2 FQNNGV. V shed 2 bases and J shed 0 bases, with 14 bases lying between them. The CDR3 region is CASSLRGVGSSYEQYF. The CDR3 DNA is TGTGCCAGCAGCTTAAGAGGAGTCGGCAGCTCCTACGAGCAGTACTTC.

The CDR3 loop reads CASSTPPNRGWSGYTF. CDR3 nucleotide sequence: TGTGCCAGTAGTACCCCCCCGAACAGGGGGTGGAGTGGCTACACCTTC. The V gene is TRBV19, the J gene TRBJ1-2; 8 bases map to TRBD1. Germline loops: CDR1 LNHDA, CDR2 SQIVND (reference sequence). J lost 7 bases, V lost 4 bases, and 14 bases had no gene match. The CDR3 loop spans 16 amino acids.

The rearrangement joins TRBV7-2 to TRBJ1-2; TRBD1 is a possible D gene (6 bases). The V gene lost 8 bases and the J gene lost 1 base, with 17 bases spanning the gap. The length of the CDR3 is 15 residues. The germline gives CDR1 SGHTA, CDR2 FQGNSA. The CDR3 region is CASYPTGFFNYGYTF. The CDR3 bases are TGTGCCAGCTACCCCACAGGGTTCTTTAACTATGGCTACACCTTC. The full variable domain, in which reference TRBV7-2 and TRBJ1-2 provide the parts outside the CDR3, is GAGVSQSPSNKVTEKGKDVELRCDPISGHTALYWYRQSLGQGLEFLIYFQGNSAPDKSGLPSDRFSAERTGGSVSTLTIQRTQQEDSAVYLCASYPTGFFNYGYTFGSGTRLTVV.

The chain is built from TRBV7-2 and TRBJ1-5; maybe TRBD1 (5 bases). The V gene's germline CDR1 is SGHTA and CDR2 FQGNSA. Trimming shortened V by 0 bases and J by 4 bases, and 10 bases separated the two germline ends. The CDR3 has 15 amino acids. CDR3 nucleotides: TGTGCCAGCAGCTTAGCAGGGGCAAATAATCAGCCCCAGCATTTT. This codes for CASSLAGANNQPQHF.

J is TRBJ1-5 and V is TRBV5-1; D call uncertain. CDR1 and CDR2 from the germline V gene are SGHRS and YFSETQ. CDR3 length equals 13 residues. V lost 2 bases to trimming and J lost 7 bases, with 10 bases between them. CDR3 coding DNA: TGCGCCAGCAGCTTTGACGGGGAACAGCCCCAGCATTTT. Translation: CASSFDGEQPQHF.

The V and J genes are TRBV7-9 and TRBJ2-1, with TRBD2 identical over 10 bases. V lost 2 bases to trimming and J lost 0 bases; unmatched junction nucleotides: 10. Germline CDR1 and CDR2: SEHNR and FQNEAQ (reference sequence). The CDR3 consists of 19 residues. This chain's CDR3 is CASSLSAGGPVGSYNEQFF. CDR3 nucleotide sequence: TGTGCCAGCAGCTTATCAGCGGGGGGGCCTGTAGGCTCCTACAATGAGCAGTTCTTC.

The rearrangement links TRBV12-5 to TRBJ1-5, with D perhaps matching TRBD1 (6 bases). Germline V gene sequence: CDR1 LGHNT, CDR2 FRNRAP. The ends were cut back, 5 bases at V and 4 bases at J, with 12 bases in the middle. This CDR3 contains 14 residues. The CDR3 region is CASGTGLLNQPQHF. CDR3 DNA: TGTGCTAGTGGTACAGGGTTGTTGAATCAGCCCCAGCATTTT.

The chain links TRBV23-1 to TRBJ1-5; maybe TRBD1 (5 bases). Being an ORF, TRBV23-1 has a function that is uncertain. The V end lost 3 bases, the J end lost 2 bases, and 11 bases lay between the germline ends. The CDR3 sequence is 15 residues long. The CDR3 DNA reads as TGCGCCAGCAGTCAGGGTAGGGGCGGCAATCAGCCCCAGCATTTT. This translates into CASSQGRGGNQPQHF.

In its sample, this clone was seen a few times. The genes are TRBV7-3 and TRBJ2-3; 7 nucleotides line up with TRBD2. CDR1 SGHTA and CDR2 FQGTGA come from the germline V gene. This CDR3 comprises 16 residues. Trimming at V came to 5 bases and at J to 7 bases, leaving 15 bases not matched to a gene. The CDR3 is CASSAPGLEIVNTQYF. The CDR3 DNA sequence: TGTGCCAGCAGCGCCCCCGGACTAGAGATTGTGAATACGCAGTATTTT.

J is TRBJ1-4 and V is TRBV18, with D tentatively TRBD1 (6 bases). V was cut by 3 bases and J by 8 bases, with 16 bases left in between. CDR1 is KGHSH and CDR2 is LQKENI in the germline V gene. This CDR3 is 15 amino acids long. This CDR3 reads CASSPGNRDGEKLFF. The CDR3 DNA reads TGTGCCAGCTCACCGGGAAACAGGGACGGCGAAAAACTGTTTTTT. The whole variable domain, remainder taken from reference TRBV18 and TRBJ1-4, is NAGVMQNPRHLVRRRGQEARLRCSPMKGHSHVYWYRQLPEEGLKFMVYLQKENIIDESGMPKERFSAEFPKEGPSILRIQQVVRGDSAAYFCASSPGNRDGEKLFFGSGTQLSVL.

This clone has a single count. V gene TRBV29-1 combines with J gene TRBJ2-5; TRBD1 is a possible D gene (5 bases). V gave up 4 bases and J gave up 4 bases, with 13 bases separating them. CDR3 length equals 13 residues. Germline CDR1 is SQVTM and CDR2 is ANQGSEA. The CDR3 bases are TGCAGCGTTGTATCCCAGGGCGCAGAGACCCAGTACTTC. It codes for CSVVSQGAETQYF.

V gene TRBV6-2 or TRBV6-3 combines with J gene TRBJ1-2, with D unresolved. The CDR3 extends over 14 amino acids. CDR1 is MNHEY, CDR2 SVGEGT, per germline. Trimming took 5 bases from V and 0 from J, leaving 10 bases between them. For the CDR3, the DNA is TGTGCCAGCAGTACTTTGGGAGCTAACTATGGCTACACCTTC. Amino acids: CASSTLGANYGYTF.

The gene calls are TRBV25-1 and TRBJ1-5; D is uncertain. With 5 bases removed from V and 2 bases from J, the gap between germline ends came to 7 bases. CDR3 length: 13 amino acids. Germline V gene data show CDR1 as MGHDK and CDR2 as SYGVNS. CDR3 in amino acids: CASSIYGNQPQHF. CDR3 DNA: TGTGCCAGCAGTATATATGGCAATCAGCCCCAGCATTTT.

The chain uses TRBV29-1 and TRBJ1-2; 8 bases map to TRBD1. This CDR3 has 15 residues. Germline loops: CDR1 SQVTM, CDR2 ANQGSEA. Trimming removed 4 bases from V and 2 bases from J; junction bases left unmatched: 9. CDR3 protein: CSVVAPRQGNYGYTF. The DNA for the CDR3 is TGCAGCGTTGTAGCCCCGCGACAGGGGAACTATGGCTACACCTTC.

The chain carries TRBV19 and TRBJ2-1, with 10 bases identical to TRBD1. This CDR3 contains 16 residues. V gave up 2 bases and J gave up 7 bases; unmatched junction bases: 8. The germline V gene has CDR1 LNHDA and CDR2 SQIVND (reference sequence). The DNA for the CDR3 is TGTGCCAGTAGTATACGACAGGGGGCGCGACAAAATGAGCAGTTCTTC. It yields the protein CASSIRQGARQNEQFF.

A note on this clone: This same CDR3 is encoded by further DNA sequences in the sample. The chain is built from TRBV19 and TRBJ2-2; 7 bases are a match to TRBD1. The V segment lost 5 bases and the J segment 2 bases; nucleotides outside the gene matches: 5. In germline, CDR1 is LNHDA, CDR2 SQIVND (reference sequence). This CDR3 region has 15 residues. CDR3 in amino acids: CASSPRQGNTGELFF. The CDR3 DNA follows: TGTGCCAGTAGTCCGCGACAGGGAAACACCGGGGAGCTGTTTTTT.

The V gene is TRBV10-3, the J gene TRBJ2-1; TRBD2 matches at 15 bases. Germline-derived CDR1 and CDR2 are ENHRY and SYGVKD. The trim removed 6 bases at V and 8 bases at J, leaving 5 bases unmatched. CDR3 size: 15 residues. The CDR3 sequence: CAIRGTSGRRDEQFF. The CDR3 nucleotides read TGTGCCATCAGGGGGACTAGCGGGAGGAGGGATGAGCAGTTCTTC.

This clone has a handful of counts. The chain employs TRBV2 and TRBJ1-5; D is unresolved. Trimming cost V 7 bases and J 3 bases, with 13 bases left between them. The CDR3 has 14 residues. Looked up from germline, CDR1 is SNHLY and CDR2 is FYNNEI. CDR3 DNA: TGTGCCAGCACCAGGATTAGAAACAATCAGCCCCAGCATTTT. This encodes CASTRIRNNQPQHF.

This chain links TRBV19 with TRBJ1-5; weak D call: TRBD1 (5 bases). V shed 3 bases and J shed 3 bases, with 15 bases lying between them. The CDR3 extends over 16 amino acids. Germline V gene sequence: CDR1 LNHDA, CDR2 SQIVND (reference sequence). The CDR3 DNA follows: TGTGCCAGTAGTATTATGGGGGGAATAGCCAATCAGCCCCAGCATTTT. Translating gives CASSIMGGIANQPQHF.